The entry below gives a single TCR beta chain sequence along with its context. It lacks a known antigen. Base qualities are not recorded, but no much larger clone differs from it by a single base. This record belongs to a study of blood T cell repertoires in COVID-19 (dated by TCRdb to about 2020). The study in broad terms: The collaborator samples originated in the United States, Italy and Spain and spanned the acute and convalescent phases of COVID-19. The material from the prospective study consisted of cDNA or gDNA derived from T cells, B-cell-depleted T cells, or PBMCs. Deeply sampled blood TCRbeta repertoires from subjects exposed to, actively infected with, or recovered from COVID-19 were included in the dataset. The repertoires were released in a freely available public database intended as a resource for research on the immune response to SARS-CoV-2. Samples came from the ongoing ImmuneRACE study (first 160 participants) plus 1,254 subjects from 6 global collaborators. Nearly every sample came with metadata listing a de-identified subject ID, COVID-19 status, age in years and sex. HLA class I and class II types, where available, came from metadata supplied by the sample provider rather than from assay-based typing.

Participants in the prospective study were aged roughly 18 to 89 years, lived in over 20 United States geographic areas, and enrolled through a virtual design. In the prospective study, participants were assigned to cohorts based on the clinical history participants reported in a screening survey and a study questionnaire. Recovered participants in ImmuneRACE Cohort 3 were defined by two consecutive negative NP/OP PCR tests, clearance by a healthcare professional, or resolution of symptoms. Mobile phlebotomists in the prospective study collected whole blood, serum and a nasopharyngeal or oropharyngeal swab from every participant. Additional blood draws and questionnaires over an approximately two-month period could optionally be provided by prospective study participants. Prospective study blood samples were shipped either frozen or at room temperature before DNA extraction. The immunoSEQ Assay, a bias-controlled multiplex PCR, was used to amplify TCRbeta CDR3 regions from genomic DNA. As for how the authors treated the data: The number of nucleated cells in each sample was estimated by amplification of reference gene primers within the assay. To quantify the absolute abundance of each unique TCRbeta CDR3 rearrangement, sequence reads were collapsed and filtered. Productive Simpson clonality was computed per sample as the square root of Simpson's diversity index over productive rearrangements. Imported from immuneACCESS, the table was reduced by TCRdb to in-frame sequences with V and J called. These copies leave out some clones; in studies compared against another copy, an unresolved V gene accounts for under half, and the cause of the remainder is not known. V, J and clone size reflect that table, while D and trimming were determined from the DNA. The sample table contains roughly 250,000 clones; only one count was recorded for approximately 90% of them. The ten biggest clones cover 1.5% to 2% of the sample.

What the study reported, not specific to this receptor: How much clinical and demographic metadata was included differed by source and by participant, and the metadata was provided uncurated.

The germline V gene specifies LGHNT as CDR1 and FRNRAP as CDR2. There are 13 amino acids in the CDR3, from cysteine to phenylalanine inclusive. The entry retains the CDR3 DNA only, 39 bases that are in frame from base 1. Compared with germline, V lacks 6 bases and J lacks 3 bases; bases without a gene match: 3. The sequenced sample consisted of PBMCs or T cells enriched from blood (not recorded which). This TCR was recovered from a woman younger than 30 who had recovered from COVID-19. The chain couples TRBV12-5 to TRBJ2-5; TRBD1 lines up with 8 middle nucleotides. The nucleotide sequence reads as follows: TGTGCTAGTGGGACAGGGGAGAAAGAGACCCAGTACTTC. This encodes CASGTGEKETQYF. Here the CDR3 is joined to the reference TRBV12-5 and TRBJ2-5 genes, and the full variable domain is: DARVTQTPRHKVTEMGQEVTMRCQPILGHNTVFWYRQTMMQGLELLAYFRNRAPLDDSGMPKDRFSAEMPDATLATLKIQPSEPRDSAVYFCASGTGEKETQYFGPGTRLLVL.